The rows below give T cell receptor beta chains drawn from one sample of a study of blood T cell repertoires in COVID-19. Clones were sequenced by immunoSEQ multiplex PCR, and TCRdb holds only the in-frame ones, with some missing. There are under 300,000 clones in the sample; roughly 84% occur only once, and approximately 1.5% lies in the top ten. Sequenced: peripheral blood. Every receptor here comes from a human donor with COVID-19, enrolled during active disease. The donor label of this sample is uncertain. The CDR3 runs from the conserved cysteine through the conserved F or W. A D gene is named only where the DNA matches it firmly. Some rows mark clone size as missing; the rest say once, few, many or name a class of expanded clone.

V	J	size	D	length	DNA	CDR3
TRBV19	TRBJ1-5	.	TRBD1	13	TGTGCCAGTAGTAGAGGGGGCTATCAGCCCCAGCATTTT	CASSRGGYQPQHF
TRBV10-1	TRBJ1-5	once	.	19	TGCGCCAGCAGTTACCATGGGGGGGCGACTACGTTGATCGGTCAGCCCCAGCATTTT	CASSYHGGATTLIGQPQHF
TRBV19	TRBJ1-1	.	.	13	TGTGCCAGTAGTACCATCGGGGTCACTGAAGCTTTCTTT	CASSTIGVTEAFF
TRBV2	TRBJ2-3	.	TRBD1	15	TGTGCCAGCAGTGTGGGACAGGGGATCGCAGATACGCAGTATTTT	CASSVGQGIADTQYF
TRBV6-5	TRBJ2-3	once	.	15	TGTGCCAGCAGAGGCCGACACCGCGGCACAGATACGCAGTATTTT	CASRGRHRGTDTQYF
TRBV6-5	TRBJ1-5	.	.	14	TGTGCCAGCAGACACAGACAGGGCAATCAGCCCCAGCATTTT	CASRHRQGNQPQHF
TRBV28	TRBJ1-2	.	TRBD1	14	TGTGCCAGTCCAGACAGGGGATCTAACTATGGCTACACCTTC	CASPDRGSNYGYTF
TRBV5-1	TRBJ2-1	.	TRBD2	16	TGCGCCAGCAGCAAGAATGTAGCGGGAGGGCTGAATGAGCAGTTCTTC	CASSKNVAGGLNEQFF
TRBV19	TRBJ2-2	.	TRBD1	14	TGTGCCAGTAGAGAGGACAGGGACACCGGGGAGCTGTTTTTT	CASREDRDTGELFF
TRBV6-1	TRBJ2-1	.	TRBD2	15	TGTGCCAGCAGTGAGTTAGCGGGGGGGTACAATGAGCAGTTCTTC	CASSELAGGYNEQFF
TRBV28	TRBJ1-4	.	.	13	TGTGCCAGCCAGGCAGGTTATAATGAAAAACTGTTTTTT	CASQAGYNEKLFF
TRBV19	TRBJ2-7	.	TRBD2	15	TGTGCCAGTAGTATGGGACTAGCGGGAGTGGGTGAGCAGTACTTC	CASSMGLAGVGEQYF
TRBV5-1	TRBJ2-3	once	.	17	TGCGCCAGCAGCTACCTTCTGACAGGACCTCGCACAGATACGCAGTATTTT	CASSYLLTGPRTDTQYF
TRBV6-5	TRBJ1-2	.	.	14	TGTGCCAGCAGTCGGGCATCGGGGGATTATGGCTACACCTTC	CASSRASGDYGYTF
TRBV10-3	TRBJ2-1	.	TRBD2	18	TGTGCCATCAGCGCTAGCGGGAGGTACCCCAGCACCTACAATGAGCAGTTCTTC	CAISASGRYPSTYNEQFF
TRBV7-8	TRBJ1-1	.	.	15	TGTGCCAGCAGCTTTGGGGCGACTGCGAACACTGAAGCTTTCTTT	CASSFGATANTEAFF
TRBV7-3	TRBJ2-3	.	TRBD2	16	TGTGCCAGCAGCGCGGGACTAGCGGGAGGGCAAGATACGCAGTATTTT	CASSAGLAGGQDTQYF
TRBV12-5	TRBJ1-1	.	TRBD1	17	TGTGCTAGTGGTTTGGTCCCCGGACAGGGAATGAACACTGAAGCTTTCTTT	CASGLVPGQGMNTEAFF
TRBV9	TRBJ2-7	.	TRBD1	15	TGTGCCAGCAGCGTATCCGGGACAGCTACATACGAGCAGTACTTC	CASSVSGTATYEQYF
TRBV7-9	TRBJ1-2	few	.	15	TGTGCCAGCAGCTTGCGGTCGGCGTCCAACTATGGCTACACCTTC	CASSLRSASNYGYTF
TRBV7-9	TRBJ2-3	.	.	11	TGTGCCAGCAGCTTCCGAGATACGCAGTATTTT	CASSFRDTQYF
TRBV27	TRBJ1-2	.	.	14	TGTGCCAGCAGTTTAGCCGGGGGAGCCTATGGCTACACCTTC	CASSLAGGAYGYTF